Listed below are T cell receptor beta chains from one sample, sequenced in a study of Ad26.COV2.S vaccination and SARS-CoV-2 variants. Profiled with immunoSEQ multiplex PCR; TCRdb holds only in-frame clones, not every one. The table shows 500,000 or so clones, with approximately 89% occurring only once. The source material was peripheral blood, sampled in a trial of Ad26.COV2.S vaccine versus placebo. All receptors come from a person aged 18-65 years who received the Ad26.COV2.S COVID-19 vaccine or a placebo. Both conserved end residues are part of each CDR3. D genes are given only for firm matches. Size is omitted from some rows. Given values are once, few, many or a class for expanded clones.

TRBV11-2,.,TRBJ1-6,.,CASSRAVVNSPLHF,TGTGCCAGCAGCCGAGCGGTTGTTAATTCACCCCTCCACTTT
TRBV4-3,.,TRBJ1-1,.,CASSPLLDTNTEAFF,TGCGCCAGCAGCCCTCTTTTGGACACGAACACTGAAGCTTTCTTT
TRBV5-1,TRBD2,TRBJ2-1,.,CASSLAGRVGRAVEQFF,TGCGCCAGCAGCTTGGCGGGTCGGGTCGGGAGGGCCGTTGAGCAGTTCTTC
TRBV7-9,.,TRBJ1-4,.,CASSSRTAGEKLFF,TGTGCCAGCAGCTCGCGGACAGCAGGGGAAAAACTGTTTTTT
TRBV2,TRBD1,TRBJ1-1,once,CASSDPGGWNTEAFF,TGTGCCAGCAGTGATCCAGGGGGCTGGAACACTGAAGCTTTCTTT
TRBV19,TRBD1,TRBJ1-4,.,CASSTRTGAASNEKLFF,TGTGCCAGTAGTACTCGGACAGGGGCGGCAAGTAATGAAAAACTGTTTTTT
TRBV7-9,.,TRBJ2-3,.,CASVFADTQYF,TGTGCCAGCGTCTTCGCAGATACGCAGTATTTT
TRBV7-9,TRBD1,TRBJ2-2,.,CASSPGTGMHTGELFF,TGTGCCAGCAGTCCTGGGACAGGGATGCACACCGGGGAGCTGTTTTTT
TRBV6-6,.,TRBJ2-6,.,CASSQMTGAGANVLTF,TGTGCCAGCAGCCAAATGACAGGTGCCGGGGCCAACGTCCTGACTTTC
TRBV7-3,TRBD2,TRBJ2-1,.,CASSWTSPGEQFF,TGTGCCAGCAGCTGGACTAGCCCAGGTGAGCAGTTCTTC
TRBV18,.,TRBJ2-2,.,CASFGQRGTGELFF,TGTGCCAGCTTCGGACAAAGGGGCACCGGGGAGCTGTTTTTT